This passage covers 3 T cell receptor beta chains from one sample sequenced in a study of T cell clonality in common variable immunodeficiency. Repertoires were generated with immunoSEQ multiplex PCR, while TCRdb's copy carries only in-frame clones and drops some. The sample was found to contain over 35,000 clones, and every one recurs. The sample comprised peripheral blood mononuclear cells. These receptors were obtained from a person aged 18 to 70 in good health.

This clone was seen ten or more times. The CDR3 sequence is CASSLTGTSNQPQHF. The part of the CDR3 DNA that was read is TGTGCCAGCAGCTTAACAGGGACAAGCAATCAGCCC. V and J are TRBV5-8 and TRBJ1-5; D possibly corresponds to TRBD1 (6 bases). From the germline J gene comes the end of the CDR3, since the read stops 3 residues before it. CDR3 length: 15 amino acids. Trimming shortened V by 2 bases and J by 1 base, and 10 bases separated the two germline ends. The V gene's germline CDR1 is SGHTS and CDR2 YDEGEE.

This clone was detected ten times or more. The CDR3 extends 3 residues past the end of the read, so its final part is completed from the germline J gene. The rearrangement links TRBV19 to TRBJ2-1; no clear D. The germline V and J ends were trimmed by 5 bases and 4 bases, with 6 bases remaining between them. This CDR3 is built from 12 residues. Germline CDR1 reads LNHDA; CDR2 reads SQIVND (reference sequence). CDR3 amino acids: CASSPSYNEQFF. CDR3 DNA (partial): TGTGCCAGTAGTCCCTCGTACAATGAG.

This clone came up many times. The CDR3 end falls 3 residues outside the read, so it is completed with the germline J gene. The chain employs TRBV18 and TRBJ2-1; perhaps TRBD2 as D (7 bases). This CDR3 region has 14 residues. V was pared by 3 bases and J by 5 bases, with 11 bases between. Germline V CDR1 and CDR2: KGHSH, LQKENI. CDR3 DNA, as far as it was read: TGTGCCAGCTCACCTCGGGGGGCGGACAATGAG. Protein sequence: CASSPRGADNE. The CDR3, in full, reads CASSPRGADNEQFF.